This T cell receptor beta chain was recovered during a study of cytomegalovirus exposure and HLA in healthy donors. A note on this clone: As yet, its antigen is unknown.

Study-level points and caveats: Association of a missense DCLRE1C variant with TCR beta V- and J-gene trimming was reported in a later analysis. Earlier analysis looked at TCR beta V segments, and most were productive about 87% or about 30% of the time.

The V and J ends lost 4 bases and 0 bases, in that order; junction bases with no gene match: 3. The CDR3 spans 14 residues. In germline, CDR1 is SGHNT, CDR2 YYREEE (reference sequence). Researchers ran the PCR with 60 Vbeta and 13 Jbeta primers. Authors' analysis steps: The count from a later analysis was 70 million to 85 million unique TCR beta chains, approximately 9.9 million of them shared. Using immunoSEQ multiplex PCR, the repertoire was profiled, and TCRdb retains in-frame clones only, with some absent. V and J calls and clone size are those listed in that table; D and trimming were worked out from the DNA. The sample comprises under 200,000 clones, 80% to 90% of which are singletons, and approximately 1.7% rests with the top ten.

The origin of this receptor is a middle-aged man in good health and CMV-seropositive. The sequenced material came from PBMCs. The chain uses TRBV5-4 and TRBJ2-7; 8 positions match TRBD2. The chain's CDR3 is CASSQGTSSYEQYF. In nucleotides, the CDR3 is TGTGCCAGCAGCCAGGGGACTAGCTCCTACGAGCAGTACTTC. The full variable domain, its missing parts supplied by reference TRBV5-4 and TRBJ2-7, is ETGVTQSPTHLIKTRGQQVTLRCSSQSGHNTVSWYQQALGQGPQFIFQYYREEENGRGNFPPRFSGLQFPNYSSELNVNALELDDSALYLCASSQGTSSYEQYFGPGTRLTVT.